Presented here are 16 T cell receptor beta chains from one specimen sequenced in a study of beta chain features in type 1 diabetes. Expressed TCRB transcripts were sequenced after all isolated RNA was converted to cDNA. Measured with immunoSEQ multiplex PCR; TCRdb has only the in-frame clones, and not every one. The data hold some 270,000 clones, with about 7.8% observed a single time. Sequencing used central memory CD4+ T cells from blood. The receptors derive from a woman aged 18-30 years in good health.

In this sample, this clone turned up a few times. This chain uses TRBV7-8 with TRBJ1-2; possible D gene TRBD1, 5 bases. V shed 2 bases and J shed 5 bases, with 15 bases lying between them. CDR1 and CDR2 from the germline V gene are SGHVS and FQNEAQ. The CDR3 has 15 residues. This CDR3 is CASSLLAGPNYGYTF. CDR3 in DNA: TGTGCCAGCAGCTTATTAGCGGGACCCAATTATGGCTACACCTTC.

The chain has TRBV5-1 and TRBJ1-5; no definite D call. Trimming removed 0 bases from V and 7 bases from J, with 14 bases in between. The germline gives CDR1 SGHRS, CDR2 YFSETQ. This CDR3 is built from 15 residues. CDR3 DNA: TGCGCCAGCAGCTTGGGGGCTATGGCGGACCAGCCCCAGCATTTT. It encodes CASSLGAMADQPQHF.

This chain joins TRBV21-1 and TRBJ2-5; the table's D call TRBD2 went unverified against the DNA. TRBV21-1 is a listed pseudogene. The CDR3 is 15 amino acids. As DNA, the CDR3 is TGTGCCAGCAGCCCCTCCGGGGTTGGTAAAGAGACCCAGTACTTC. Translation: CASSPSGVGKETQYF.

As DNA, the CDR3 is TGTGCCTGGAGCATCGATCAGGAGACCCAGTACTTC. Encoded protein: CAWSIDQETQYF. The chain recombines TRBV30 with TRBJ2-5; no reliable D call. Trimming removed 3 bases at V and 5 bases at J, with 10 bases between. The CDR3 spans 12 residues. Germline-derived CDR1 and CDR2 are GTSNPN and SVGIG (reference sequence).

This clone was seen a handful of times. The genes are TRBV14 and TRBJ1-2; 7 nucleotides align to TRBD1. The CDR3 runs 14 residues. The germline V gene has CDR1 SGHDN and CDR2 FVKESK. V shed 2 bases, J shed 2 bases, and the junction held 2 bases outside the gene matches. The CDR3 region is CASSQHRGNYGYTF. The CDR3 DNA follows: TGTGCCAGCAGCCAACACAGGGGAAACTATGGCTACACCTTC.

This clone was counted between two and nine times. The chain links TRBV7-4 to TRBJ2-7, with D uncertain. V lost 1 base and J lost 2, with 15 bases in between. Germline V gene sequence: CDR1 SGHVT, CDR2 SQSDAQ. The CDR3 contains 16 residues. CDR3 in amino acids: CASSLVTFRSAYEQYV. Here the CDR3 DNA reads TGTGCCAGCAGCTTAGTAACTTTTAGGAGTGCCTACGAGCAGTACGTC.

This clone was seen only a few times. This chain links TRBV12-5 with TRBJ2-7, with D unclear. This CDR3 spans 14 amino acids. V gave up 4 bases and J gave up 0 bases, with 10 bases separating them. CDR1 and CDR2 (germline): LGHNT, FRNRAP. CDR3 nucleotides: TGTGCTAGTGGTTCGCAGATCCACTCCTACGAGCAGTACTTC. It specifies CASGSQIHSYEQYF. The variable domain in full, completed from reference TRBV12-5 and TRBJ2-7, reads DARVTQTPRHKVTEMGQEVTMRCQPILGHNTVFWYRQTMMQGLELLAYFRNRAPLDDSGMPKDRFSAEMPDATLATLKIQPSEPRDSAVYFCASGSQIHSYEQYFGPGTRLTVT.

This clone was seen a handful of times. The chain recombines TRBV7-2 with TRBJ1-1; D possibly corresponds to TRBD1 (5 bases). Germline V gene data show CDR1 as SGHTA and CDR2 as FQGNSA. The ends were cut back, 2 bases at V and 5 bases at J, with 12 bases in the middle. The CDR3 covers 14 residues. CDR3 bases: TGTGCCAGCAGCTTATTAGTGGGACTTACTGAAGCTTTCTTT. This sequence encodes CASSLLVGLTEAFF.

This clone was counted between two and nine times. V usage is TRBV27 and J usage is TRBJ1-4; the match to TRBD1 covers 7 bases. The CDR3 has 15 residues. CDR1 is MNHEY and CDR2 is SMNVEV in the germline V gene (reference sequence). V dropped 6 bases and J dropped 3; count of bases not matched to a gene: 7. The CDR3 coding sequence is TGTGCCAGCAGGAAATCAGGGACAGCTAATGAAAAACTGTTTTTT. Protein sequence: CASRKSGTANEKLFF.

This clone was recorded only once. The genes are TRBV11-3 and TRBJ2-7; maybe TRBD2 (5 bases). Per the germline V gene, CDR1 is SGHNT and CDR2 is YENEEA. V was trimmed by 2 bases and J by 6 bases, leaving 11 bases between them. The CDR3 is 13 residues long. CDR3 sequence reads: CASSLRGRIEQYF. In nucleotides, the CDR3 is TGTGCCAGCAGCTTACGGGGAAGAATCGAGCAGTACTTC. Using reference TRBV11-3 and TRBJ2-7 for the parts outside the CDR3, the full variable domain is EAGVVQSPRYKIIEKKQPVAFWCNPISGHNTLYWYLQNLGQGPELLIRYENEEAVDDSQLPKDRFSAERLKGVDSTLKIQPAELGDSAVYLCASSLRGRIEQYFGPGTRLTVT.

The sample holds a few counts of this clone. The CDR3 loop is CAWRAGGETQYF. For the CDR3, the DNA is TGTGCCTGGCGCGCGGGAGGGGAGACCCAGTACTTC. The rearrangement links TRBV30 to TRBJ2-5; 9 bases match TRBD2. Germline loops: CDR1 GTSNPN, CDR2 SVGIG (reference sequence). V was pared by 5 bases and J by 5 bases, with 3 bases of the junction left unmatched. The CDR3 extends over 12 amino acids.

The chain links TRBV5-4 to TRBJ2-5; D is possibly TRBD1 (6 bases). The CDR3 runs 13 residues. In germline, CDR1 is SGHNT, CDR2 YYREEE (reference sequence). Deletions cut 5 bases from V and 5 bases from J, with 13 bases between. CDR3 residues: CASRAGVGETQYF. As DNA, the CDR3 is TGTGCCAGCAGGGCAGGGGTCGGGGAGACCCAGTACTTC.

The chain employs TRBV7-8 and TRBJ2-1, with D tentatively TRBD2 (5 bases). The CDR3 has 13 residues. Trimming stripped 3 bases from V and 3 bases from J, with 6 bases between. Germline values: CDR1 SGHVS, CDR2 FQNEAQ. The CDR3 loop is CASSFGLYNEQFF. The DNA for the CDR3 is TGTGCCAGCAGCTTTGGACTCTACAATGAGCAGTTCTTC.

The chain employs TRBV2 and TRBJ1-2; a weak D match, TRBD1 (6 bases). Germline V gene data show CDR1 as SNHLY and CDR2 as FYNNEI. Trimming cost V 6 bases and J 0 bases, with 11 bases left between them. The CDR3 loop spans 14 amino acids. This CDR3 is CASRTGITNYGYTF. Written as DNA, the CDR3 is TGTGCCAGCAGGACAGGCATCACTAACTATGGCTACACCTTC.

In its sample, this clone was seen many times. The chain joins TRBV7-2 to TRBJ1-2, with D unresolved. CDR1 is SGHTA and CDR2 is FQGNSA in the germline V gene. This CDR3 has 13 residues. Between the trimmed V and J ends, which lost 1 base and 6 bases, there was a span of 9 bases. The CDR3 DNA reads TGTGCCAGCAGCTTAGGGCGGCCGGATGGCTACACCTTC. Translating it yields CASSLGRPDGYTF.

CDR3 nucleotides: TGCGCCAGCAGCCAAGACTGGGAAAGCTCTGGAAACACCATATATTTT. Its protein is CASSQDWESSGNTIYF. The V gene is TRBV4-3, the J gene TRBJ1-3; D remains unclear. Per the germline V gene, CDR1 is LGHNA and CDR2 is YSLEER. The V and J ends lost 0 bases and 0 bases respectively, with 9 bases between them. This CDR3 is 16 amino acids long.